Listed below are T cell receptor beta chains from one sample, sequenced in a study of CD8 T cells in ankylosing spondylitis. TCRdb passed the 5' RACE reads through MiXCR, listing each CDR3 protein once. Of about 750,000 distinct CDR3 sequences listed, around 19% are singletons. What was sequenced was blood, either unsorted or a sorted T cell fraction (not recorded which). These receptors were collected from a male donor with ankylosing spondylitis. CDR3s include the opening cysteine and the closing phenylalanine or tryptophan. D genes are given only for firm matches. Clone size appears in some rows only: once, few, many, or a class for an expanded clone.

J	size	D	V	CDR3	DNA
TRBJ2-7	-	-	TRBV2	CASTLSDRYEQYF	TGTGCCAGCACCCTCTCGGACAGATACGAGCAGTACTTC
TRBJ1-2	many	TRBD1	TRBV10-3	CAISGGRGTAVF	TGTGCCATCAGTGGAGGCAGAGGGACAGCAGTCTTC
TRBJ1-5	few	TRBD1	TRBV28	CASRRTGDGNQPQHF	TGTGCCAGCAGGAGAACAGGGGACGGCAATCAGCCCCAGCATTTT
TRBJ2-1	-	-	TRBV2	CASSEKLGYNEQFF	TGTGCCAGCAGTGAAAAGCTAGGATACAATGAGCAGTTCTTC
TRBJ2-1	-	-	TRBV4-3	CASSQRQGSYEQFF	TGCGCCAGCAGCCAACGCCAGGGGAGCTATGAGCAGTTCTTC
TRBJ2-3	-	-	TRBV27	CASTDFYTDTQYF	TGTGCCAGCACCGATTTTTACACAGATACGCAGTATTTT
TRBJ2-2	-	TRBD2	TRBV27	CASSGLEYGGELFF	TGTGCCAGCTCGGGACTAGAGTATGGCGGGGAGCTGTTTTTT
TRBJ2-5	-	-	TRBV10-2	CASTGASETQYF	TGCGCCAGCACGGGTGCTAGCGAGACCCAGTACTTC
TRBJ2-3	once	TRBD2	TRBV20-1	CSASSLAGDTDTQYF	TGCAGTGCTAGTAGCCTAGCGGGGGACACAGATACGCAGTATTTT
TRBJ2-1	many	-	TRBV25-1	CASNSNPGTQFF	TGTGCCAGCAATTCAAATCCGGGAACGCAGTTCTTC
TRBJ2-1	many	-	TRBV2	CASSRGAPVVEQFF	TGTGCCAGCAGTCGGGGGGCCCCGGTGGTTGAGCAGTTCTTC
TRBJ2-7	-	TRBD2	TRBV4-3	CASSQGPSGSPSEQYF	TGCGCCAGCAGCCAAGGTCCTAGCGGGAGTCCCTCCGAGCAGTACTTC
TRBJ2-3	-	-	TRBV7-9	CASSLFSGPSTDTQYF	TGTGCCAGCAGCTTATTCAGTGGCCCCAGCACAGATACGCAGTATTTT
TRBJ2-2	many	-	TRBV18	CASSPPGTNTGELFF	TGTGCCAGCTCACCACCGGGGACGAACACCGGGGAGCTGTTTTTT
TRBJ2-1	many	TRBD2	TRBV28	CASEGAGELYNEQFF	TGTGCCAGCGAGGGAGCGGGAGAGTTGTACAATGAGCAGTTCTTC
TRBJ2-3	-	-	TRBV5-5	CASNRVGGTDTQYF	TGTGCCAGCAATAGAGTAGGGGGTACAGATACGCAGTATTTT
TRBJ2-3	-	-	TRBV5-1	CASSFPDGTDTQYF	TGCGCCAGCAGCTTCCCGGACGGCACAGATACGCAGTATTTT
TRBJ2-2	-	-	TRBV20-1	CSARPRSGELFF	TGCAGTGCTAGGCCCCGCTCCGGGGAGCTGTTTTTT
TRBJ2-3	few	-	TRBV29-1	CSVEPYLTDTQYF	TGCAGCGTTGAACCATACCTGACAGATACGCAGTATTTT
TRBJ2-1	-	TRBD2	TRBV20-1	CSARELASTSFFYNEQFF	TGCAGTGCTAGAGAACTAGCGTCAACGTCGTTTTTCTACAATGAGCAGTTCTTC
TRBJ2-5	-	TRBD2	TRBV20-1	CSARGVAGATSPQYF	TGCAGTGCTAGAGGGGTAGCGGGAGCCACGTCACCCCAGTACTTC